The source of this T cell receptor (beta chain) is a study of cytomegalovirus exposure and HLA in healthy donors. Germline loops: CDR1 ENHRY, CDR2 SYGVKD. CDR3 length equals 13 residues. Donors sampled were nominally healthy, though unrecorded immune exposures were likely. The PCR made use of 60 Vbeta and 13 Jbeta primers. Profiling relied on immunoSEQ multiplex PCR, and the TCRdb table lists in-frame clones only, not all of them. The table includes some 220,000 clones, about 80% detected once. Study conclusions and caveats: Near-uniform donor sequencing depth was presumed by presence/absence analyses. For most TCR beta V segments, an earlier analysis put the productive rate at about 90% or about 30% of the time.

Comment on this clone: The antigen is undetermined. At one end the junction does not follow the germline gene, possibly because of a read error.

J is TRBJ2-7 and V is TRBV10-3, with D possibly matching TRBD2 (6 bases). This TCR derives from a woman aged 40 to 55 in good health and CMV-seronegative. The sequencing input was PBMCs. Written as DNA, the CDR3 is TGTGCCATCAGTGCGCGGGACTCCTACGAGAAGTACTTC. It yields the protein CAISARDSYEKYF.